This TCR beta chain was sequenced for a study of identical twins. Findings and limits, study-wide: For out-of-frame beta sequences, excess twin sharing was weaker. There was more out-of-frame TCR alpha sharing in monozygotic twins than models estimated.

Template switching added a universal primer site, and cDNA bore unique molecular identifiers. Each CDR3 protein is one row after TCRdb ran MiXCR on the 5' RACE reads. The sample includes hundreds of thousands of distinct CDR3 sequences, 21% of them seen just once. This clonotype was picked up a small number of times. Its antigen is not identified. Germline CDR1 and CDR2: SGHRS and YFSETQ. The CDR3 is made up of 16 amino acids. V lost 0 bases and J lost 4; bases outside the gene matches: 7. These sequences were also reported in another study, on T cells expressing NK-cell markers.

The chain recombines TRBV5-1 with TRBJ2-3, with TRBD2 matching 8 bases. The material sequenced was PBMCs. This sequence was found in a woman aged 18-29 years in good health. CDR3 in DNA: TGCGCCAGCAGCTTGGGACCGGGACTAGTTCCAGATACGCAGTATTTT. Translated, it gives CASSLGPGLVPDTQYF.